The 9 T cell receptor beta chains in this list originate from one sample, sequenced in a study of OX40 agonist ivuxolimab in advanced cancers. Repertoires were generated with immunoSEQ multiplex PCR, while TCRdb's copy carries only in-frame clones and drops some. The table lists around 49,000 clones, about 86% of them singletons, with 10% in the top ten. The sample consisted of CD4+ or CD8+ T cells sorted from blood, taken in a trial of the OX40 agonist ivuxolimab. The origin of the receptors is an adult with an advanced solid tumor such as melanoma, head and neck, liver or kidney cancer.

The chain carries TRBV19 and TRBJ2-5, with TRBD1 identical over 12 bases. The CDR3 covers 18 residues. J gave up 5 bases and V 2 bases, and 12 bases lay outside the gene matches. Germline CDR1 is LNHDA and CDR2 is SQIVND (reference sequence). DNA for the CDR3: TGTGCCAGTAGTATAAATAGTGGGACAGGGGGCTTTGAGGAGACCCAGTACTTC. As protein: CASSINSGTGGFEETQYF.

V is TRBV28 and J is TRBJ2-1; D is ambiguous. CDR3 length: 14 amino acids. V was pared by 4 bases and J by 9 bases, with 16 bases between. Germline V gene data show CDR1 as MDHEN and CDR2 as SYDVKM. CDR3 bases: TGTGCCAGCAGTTCCACCCCCCAGTTAGGTGAGCAGTTCTTC. Encoded protein: CASSSTPQLGEQFF.

V usage is TRBV7-3 and J usage is TRBJ1-1, with unresolved D. The V end was cut by 3 bases, the J end by 1 base, with 9 bases between. The CDR3 sequence is 14 residues long. The germline CDR1 and CDR2 sequences are SGHTA and FQGTGA. CDR3 nucleotides: TGTGCCAGCAGCTTGGGTGCAGAGAACACTGAAGCTTTCTTT. This sequence encodes CASSLGAENTEAFF.

The sample holds one count of this clone. CDR3 residues: CASSVVGENTEAFF. The CDR3 nucleotides are TGTGCCAGCAGCGTAGTCGGAGAGAACACTGAAGCTTTCTTT. The rearrangement uses TRBV9 and TRBJ1-1; D unclear. The V gene's germline CDR1 is SGDLS and CDR2 YYNGEE. V lost 0 bases to trimming and J lost 1 base, with 7 bases between them. There are 14 residues in the CDR3.

The chain employs TRBV7-7 and TRBJ2-3, with D unresolved. V was clipped by 4 bases and J by 1 base, with 6 bases between them. CDR1 SSHAT and CDR2 FNYEAQ come from the germline V gene (reference sequence). CDR3 size: 13 residues. Here the CDR3 reads CASSSSGTDTQYF. CDR3 nucleotides: TGTGCCAGCAGCTCCTCGGGCACAGATACGCAGTATTTT. Variable domain in full (rest from reference TRBV7-7 and TRBJ2-3): GAGVSQSPRYKVTKRGQDVTLRCDPISSHATLYWYQQALGQGPEFLTYFNYEAQPDKSGLPSDRFSAERPEGSISTLTIQRTEQRDSAMYRCASSSSGTDTQYFGPGTRLTVL.

This chain uses TRBV5-4 with TRBJ2-7; tentatively, D is TRBD1 (6 bases). The germline V gene has CDR1 SGHNT and CDR2 YYREEE (reference sequence). The CDR3 contains 14 residues. The ends were cut back, 3 bases at V and 1 base at J, with 11 bases in the middle. CDR3 loop: CASSSTGSSYEQYF. The DNA for the CDR3 is TGTGCCAGCAGCTCTACAGGGTCATCCTACGAGCAGTACTTC.

This chain uses TRBV6-9 with TRBJ2-1; perhaps TRBD1 as D (6 bases). Germline loops: CDR1 MNHGY, CDR2 SVAAGI. CDR3 length: 13 amino acids. The V and J ends lost 6 bases and 8 bases respectively, with 14 bases between them. For the CDR3, the DNA is TGTGCCAGCAGAGCGACAGGAAACCATGAGCAGTTCTTC. Protein sequence: CASRATGNHEQFF.

V usage is TRBV19 and J usage is TRBJ2-7, with D perhaps TRBD1 (6 bases). The germline CDR1 and CDR2 sequences are LNHDA and SQIVND (reference sequence). The CDR3 length is 15 residues. V lost 3 bases and J 2 bases, leaving 14 bases between the germline ends. The chain's CDR3 is CASSMAGQGPYEQYF. CDR3 DNA: TGTGCCAGTAGTATGGCGGGTCAGGGGCCCTACGAGCAGTACTTC.

The chain combines TRBV5-1 with TRBJ2-5, with TRBD2 matching over 7 bases. The V segment lost 3 bases and the J segment 0 bases; nucleotides outside the gene matches: 5. The CDR3 consists of 15 residues. Germline assignment: CDR1 SGHRS and CDR2 YFSETQ. CDR3 sequence: CASSSGLGHQETQYF. CDR3 sequence (DNA): TGCGCCAGCAGCTCCGGACTAGGGCACCAAGAGACCCAGTACTTC.